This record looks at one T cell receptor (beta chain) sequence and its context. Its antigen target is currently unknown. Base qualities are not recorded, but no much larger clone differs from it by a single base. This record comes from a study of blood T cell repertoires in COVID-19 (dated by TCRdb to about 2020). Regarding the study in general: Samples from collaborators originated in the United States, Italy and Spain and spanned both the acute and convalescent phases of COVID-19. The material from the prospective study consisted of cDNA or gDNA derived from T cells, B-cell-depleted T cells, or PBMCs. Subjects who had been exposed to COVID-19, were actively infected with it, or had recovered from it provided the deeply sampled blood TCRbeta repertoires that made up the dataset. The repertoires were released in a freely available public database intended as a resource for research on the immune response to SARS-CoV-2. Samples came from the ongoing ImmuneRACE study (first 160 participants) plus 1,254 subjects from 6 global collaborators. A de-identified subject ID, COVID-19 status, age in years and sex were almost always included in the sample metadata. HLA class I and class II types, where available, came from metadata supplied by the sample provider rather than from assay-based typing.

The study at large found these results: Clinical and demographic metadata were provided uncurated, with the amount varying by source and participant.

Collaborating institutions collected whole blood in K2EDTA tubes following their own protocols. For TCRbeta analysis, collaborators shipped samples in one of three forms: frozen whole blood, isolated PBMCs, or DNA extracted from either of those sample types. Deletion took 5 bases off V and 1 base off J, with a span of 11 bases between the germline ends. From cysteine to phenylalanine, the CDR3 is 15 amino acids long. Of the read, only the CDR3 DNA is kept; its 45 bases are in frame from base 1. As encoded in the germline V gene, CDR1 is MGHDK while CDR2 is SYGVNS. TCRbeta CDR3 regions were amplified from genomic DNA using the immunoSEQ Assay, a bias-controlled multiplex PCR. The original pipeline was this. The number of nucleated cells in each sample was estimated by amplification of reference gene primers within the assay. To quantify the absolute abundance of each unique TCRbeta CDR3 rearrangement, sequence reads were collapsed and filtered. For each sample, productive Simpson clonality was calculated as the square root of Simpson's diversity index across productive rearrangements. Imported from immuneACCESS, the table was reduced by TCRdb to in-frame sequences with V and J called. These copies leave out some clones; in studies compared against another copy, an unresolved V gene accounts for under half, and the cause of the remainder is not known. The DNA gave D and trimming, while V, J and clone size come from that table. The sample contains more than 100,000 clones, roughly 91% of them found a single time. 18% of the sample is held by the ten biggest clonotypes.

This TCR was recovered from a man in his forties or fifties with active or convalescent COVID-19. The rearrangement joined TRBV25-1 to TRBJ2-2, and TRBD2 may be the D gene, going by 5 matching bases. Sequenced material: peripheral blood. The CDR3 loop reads CASSKLALNTGELFF. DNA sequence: TGTGCCAGCAGTAAGCTAGCACTGAACACCGGGGAGCTGTTTTTT.